A single sample is the source of the 3 T cell receptor beta chains below, sequenced in a study of T cell responses to AZD1222 COVID-19 vaccine. Assay used: immunoSEQ multiplex PCR; TCRdb lists only in-frame clones, some missing. The sample records about 120,000 clones, more than 85% being singletons. The sequencing used peripheral blood, collected on day 0 of AZD1222 vaccination. All receptors come from an adult in good health.

The rearrangement links TRBV12-3 or TRBV12-4 to TRBJ1-1; D unresolved. Trimming took off 3 bases at V and 5 bases at J, with 7 bases between the two ends. CDR3 length equals 12 residues. CDR3 bases: TGTGCCAGCAGTTTGGGGAGGACTGAAGCTTTCTTT. Translated: CASSLGRTEAFF.

This chain links TRBV9 with TRBJ2-3; D unclear. Looked up from germline, CDR1 is SGDLS and CDR2 is YYNGEE. Trimming cost V 2 bases and J 0 bases, with 4 bases left between them. The CDR3 has 13 residues. The CDR3 DNA sequence: TGTGCCAGCAGCGTCCGGAGCACAGATACGCAGTATTTT. This encodes CASSVRSTDTQYF.

This clone was counted between two and nine times. V gene TRBV11-2 combines with J gene TRBJ1-1, with unresolved D. The ends were cut back, 2 bases at V and 6 bases at J, with 7 bases in the middle. The length of the CDR3 is 12 residues. Per the germline V gene, CDR1 is SGHAT and CDR2 is FQNNGV. The CDR3 DNA reads as TGTGCCAGCAGCTTACCCGTCTCTGAAGCTTTCTTT. Protein product: CASSLPVSEAFF.